What follows is one T cell receptor beta chain and its context. This entry comes from a study of cytomegalovirus exposure and HLA in healthy donors. The table came from immunoSEQ multiplex PCR; TCRdb's copy has only in-frame clones and leaves some out. The sample records approximately 73,000 clones, approximately 96% being singletons. V was shortened by 0 bases and J by 5 bases, with 11 bases between the two germline ends. CDR1 is SGDLS, CDR2 YYNGEE, per germline. The CDR3 is 14 amino acids. The sequenced material came from PBMCs. The source is a man aged 18 to 35 in good health and CMV-seronegative. This chain uses TRBV9 with TRBJ1-1; D is ambiguous. CDR3 sequence (DNA): TGTGCCAGCAGCGTAGGGGGAGTAAGGACTGAAGCTTTCTTT. Its protein product is CASSVGGVRTEAFF.